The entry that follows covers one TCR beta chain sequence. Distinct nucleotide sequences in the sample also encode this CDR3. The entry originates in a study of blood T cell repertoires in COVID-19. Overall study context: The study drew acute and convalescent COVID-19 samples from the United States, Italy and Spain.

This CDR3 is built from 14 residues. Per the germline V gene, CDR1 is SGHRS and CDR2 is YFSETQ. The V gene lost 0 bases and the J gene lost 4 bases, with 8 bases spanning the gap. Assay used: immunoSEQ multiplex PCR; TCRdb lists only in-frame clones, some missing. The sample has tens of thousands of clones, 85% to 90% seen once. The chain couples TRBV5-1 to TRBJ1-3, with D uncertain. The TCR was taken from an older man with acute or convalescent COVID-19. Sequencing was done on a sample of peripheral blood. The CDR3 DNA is TGCGCCAGCAGCTTGGCGGGGTACGGAAACACCATATATTTT. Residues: CASSLAGYGNTIYF.